Below, 30 T cell receptor beta chains from the same sample are listed, as sequenced in a study of HIV-infected patients and healthy controls. TCRdb used MiXCR to reprocess the 5' RACE reads, holding one entry per CDR3 protein. The top ten hold approximately 5% of the sample, which has about 67,000 distinct CDR3 sequences, less than 20% seen once. The source material was CD4+ T cells from blood. Every receptor here comes from a human donor in good health.

A few counts support this clonotype. This chain uses TRBV21-1 with TRBJ2-3. TRBV21-1 is listed as a pseudogene. The CDR3 sequence is 15 residues long. The CDR3 reads CASSKAGFSTDTQYF. The DNA of the CDR3 is TGTGCCAGCAGCAAAGCGGGGTTCAGCACAGATACGCAGTATTTT.

This clonotype was counted only a few times. V gene TRBV6-5 combines with J gene TRBJ2-2; 10 nucleotides agree with TRBD1. Germline V gene sequence: CDR1 MNHEY, CDR2 SVGAGI. The length of the CDR3 is 16 residues. J was trimmed by 6 bases and V by 7 bases; bases with no gene match: 11. The CDR3 DNA sequence: TGTGCCAGCAAGCCCCCCGGGACAGGGGTCTCCGGGGAGCTGTTTTTT. Its protein is CASKPPGTGVSGELFF.

This clonotype showed up just a few times. This chain links TRBV2 with TRBJ1-5; TRBD1 aligns across 9 bases. V was pared by 2 bases and J by 6 bases, with 5 bases of the junction left unmatched. CDR3 length: 15 amino acids. Germline lookup yields CDR1 SNHLY and CDR2 FYNNEI. The CDR3 here is CASSEQTGGGQPQHF. The CDR3 DNA sequence: TGTGCCAGCAGTGAACAGACAGGGGGAGGTCAGCCCCAGCATTTT.

The chain combines TRBV7-9 with TRBJ2-7, with a weak D call TRBD2 (5 bases). Between the trimmed V and J ends, which lost 0 bases and 1 base, there was a span of 7 bases. Germline lookup yields CDR1 SEHNR and CDR2 FQNEAQ (reference sequence). This CDR3 has 14 residues. CDR3 coding DNA: TGTGCCAGCAGCTTAGCTCGCGGGTCCTACGAGCAGTACTTC. Amino acids: CASSLARGSYEQYF.

This clonotype was seen at least ten times. The rearrangement joins TRBV25-1 to TRBJ2-7, with D perhaps being TRBD1 or TRBD2 (5 bases each). Trimming removed 3 bases at V and 3 bases at J, with 21 bases between. The germline CDR1 and CDR2 sequences are MGHDK and SYGVNS. This CDR3 spans 17 amino acids. The chain's CDR3 is CASSDTKGAGLGYEQYF. In nucleotides, the CDR3 is TGTGCCAGCAGTGATACCAAAGGGGCAGGACTGGGCTACGAGCAGTACTTC.

This clonotype has ten or more counts. DNA for the CDR3: TGTGCCAGCAGCCAAGATGTTGGGTTGGTACCCCCAGCTACGCAGTATTTT. Protein product: CASSQDVGLVPPATQYF. This rearrangement joins TRBV4-2 to TRBJ2-3; D is unresolved. Trimming removed 0 bases at V and 8 bases at J, with 21 bases between. Germline lookup yields CDR1 LGHNA and CDR2 YNFKEQ. The CDR3 contains 17 residues.

The rearrangement uses TRBV20-1 and TRBJ2-1; the D is unclear. V gave up 5 bases and J gave up 4 bases, with 18 bases separating them. CDR3 length equals 15 residues. Germline assignment: CDR1 DFQATT and CDR2 SNEGSKA (reference sequence). The CDR3 region has the DNA TGCAGTGCTGGAGCATTTGGGCGGATGTACAATGAGCAGTTCTTC. This sequence encodes CSAGAFGRMYNEQFF.

V usage is TRBV20-1 and J usage is TRBJ2-5; possibly TRBD1 or TRBD2 for D (5 bases each). The V end lost 5 bases, the J end lost 9 bases, and 19 bases lay between the germline ends. This CDR3 has 13 residues. The germline CDR1 and CDR2 sequences are DFQATT and SNEGSKA (reference sequence). The CDR3 loop is CSAPTTSLGAQYF. Written as DNA, the CDR3 is TGCAGTGCTCCGACTACCTCCTTAGGGGCCCAGTACTTC.

CDR3 bases: TGCAGCGTTGGGGCAGGGGTTAATCAGCCCCAGCATTTT. As protein: CSVGAGVNQPQHF. The genes are TRBV29-1 and TRBJ1-5; maybe TRBD1 (6 bases). Trimming cost V 4 bases and J 4 bases, with 11 bases left between them. The CDR3 has 13 residues. Germline V gives CDR1 SQVTM, CDR2 ANQGSEA.

This clonotype was seen ten or more times. This sequence joins TRBV21-1 and TRBJ2-7; the D call of TRBD1 is as the table states it, not checked on the DNA. TRBV21-1 is classified as a pseudogene. The CDR3 totals 14 residues. The CDR3 sequence is CASNCRGVQYEQYF. CDR3 nucleotide sequence: TGTGCCAGCAACTGCCGGGGGGTTCAGTACGAGCAGTACTTC.

This sequence joins TRBV6-2 or TRBV6-3 and TRBJ2-2, with D perhaps matching TRBD1 (5 bases). The length of the CDR3 is 16 residues. With 5 bases removed from V and 0 bases from J, the gap between germline ends came to 13 bases. The germline V gene encodes CDR1 MNHEY and CDR2 SVGEGT. CDR3 DNA: TGTGCCAGCAGTCCTAGGGGATCTACGAACACCGGGGAGCTGTTTTTT. Encoded protein: CASSPRGSTNTGELFF.

The chain has TRBV6-5 and TRBJ2-3; TRBD2 matches 11 bases. The ends lost 6 bases at V and 6 bases at J; junction bases unmatched: 11. The CDR3 consists of 16 residues. Germline assignment: CDR1 MNHEY and CDR2 SVGAGI. CDR3 protein: CASRFNRLAGWDTQYF. The CDR3 DNA is TGTGCCAGCAGATTCAACCGACTAGCGGGGTGGGATACGCAGTATTTT.

The V and J genes are TRBV14 and TRBJ1-1; no reliable D call. Between the trimmed V and J ends, which lost 0 bases and 1 base, there was a span of 12 bases. The CDR3 sequence is 16 residues long. Germline V gene sequence: CDR1 SGHDN, CDR2 FVKESK. CDR3 sequence (DNA): TGTGCCAGCAGCCAAGATCGTTCGGCGGGGAACACTGAAGCTTTCTTT. Translating it yields CASSQDRSAGNTEAFF. The full variable domain, in which reference TRBV14 and TRBJ1-1 provide the parts outside the CDR3, is EAGVTQFPSHSVIEKGQTVTLRCDPISGHDNLYWYRRVMGKEIKFLLHFVKESKQDESGMPNNRFLAERTGGTYSTLKVQPAELEDSGVYFCASSQDRSAGNTEAFFGQGTRLTVV.

The chain uses TRBV12-3 or TRBV12-4 and TRBJ2-7, with 8 bases matching TRBD1. This CDR3 contains 15 residues. V shed 6 bases and J 0 bases; nucleotides not matched to a gene: 7. The CDR3 here is CASSHRQGHSYEQYF. The CDR3 bases are TGTGCCAGCAGCCACAGACAGGGGCACTCCTACGAGCAGTACTTC.

The V call is TRBV5-4, the J call TRBJ2-5; tentatively, D is TRBD2 (6 bases). The CDR3 is 15 amino acids. Germline V gene sequence: CDR1 SGHNT, CDR2 YYREEE (reference sequence). The V and J ends lost 0 bases and 5 bases respectively, with 14 bases between them. CDR3 in DNA: TGTGCCAGCAGCTTGGGCGCGGGATCGGAGGAGACCCAGTACTTC. Amino acid sequence: CASSLGAGSEETQYF.

This clonotype was seen at least ten times. The chain couples TRBV24-1 to TRBJ2-5, with D possibly matching TRBD2 (6 bases). Deletions cut 4 bases from V and 5 bases from J, with 19 bases between. Per germline, CDR1 KGHDR and CDR2 SFDVKD. The CDR3 contains 16 residues. In DNA form, the CDR3 reads TGTGCCACCAGTGAGCCACGGGGAGGCAACCGGGAGACCCAGTACTTC. Amino acid sequence: CATSEPRGGNRETQYF.

This clonotype was recorded many times. This chain connects TRBV28 to TRBJ2-1; D is tentatively TRBD1 or TRBD2 (5 bases each). The V end was cut by 5 bases, the J end by 2 bases, with 22 bases between. The CDR3 consists of 18 residues. Germline V gene lookup returns CDR1 MDHEN and CDR2 SYDVKM. CDR3 DNA: TGTGCCAGCAGTCCGCCCCAATCTACAGGAGGTCCCTACAATGAGCAGTTCTTC. This encodes CASSPPQSTGGPYNEQFF.

This clonotype was observed many times. The genes are TRBV6-2 or TRBV6-3 and TRBJ1-2; D not certain. Germline lookup yields CDR1 MNHEY and CDR2 SVGEGT. V lost 5 bases and J 4 bases, leaving 8 bases between the germline ends. This CDR3 has 12 residues. As DNA, the CDR3 is TGTGCCAGCAGTAGCGGTGGCTATGGCTACACCTTC. This translates into CASSSGGYGYTF.

V gene TRBV5-4 combines with J gene TRBJ2-1, with TRBD1 matching 7 bases. Trimming cost V 0 bases and J 5 bases; bases outside gene matches: 5. The CDR3 runs 15 residues. Germline lookup yields CDR1 SGHNT and CDR2 YYREEE (reference sequence). CDR3 amino acids: CASSLGTGADNEQFF. CDR3 coding DNA: TGTGCCAGCAGCTTGGGAACAGGGGCGGACAATGAGCAGTTCTTC.

The gene calls are TRBV19 and TRBJ2-6; no reliable D call. This CDR3 contains 15 residues. The V gene's germline CDR1 is LNHDA and CDR2 SQIVND (reference sequence). The ends were cut back, 6 bases at V and 0 bases at J, with 9 bases in the middle. CDR3 in DNA: TGTGCCAGTAGCGTCCGGTACTCTGGGGCCAACGTCCTGACTTTC. As protein: CASSVRYSGANVLTF.

This clonotype was counted ten times or more. The V gene is TRBV6-1, the J gene TRBJ2-7, with a weak D call TRBD2 (6 bases). The ends were cut back, 5 bases at V and 9 bases at J, with 17 bases in the middle. CDR3 length: 13 amino acids. In germline, CDR1 is MNHNS, CDR2 SASEGT. The CDR3 sequence is CASSNERGSRQYF. The CDR3 DNA reads as TGTGCCAGCAGTAACGAACGGGGGTCCCGGCAGTACTTC.

There are a few counts of this clonotype. The chain carries TRBV18 and TRBJ1-6, with 9 nucleotides matching TRBD1. J gave up 7 bases and V 8 bases, and 6 bases lay outside the gene matches. The CDR3 contains 14 residues. CDR1 is KGHSH and CDR2 is LQKENI in the germline V gene. The CDR3 sequence is CASNRDRENSPLHF. CDR3 DNA sequence: TGTGCCAGCAACCGGGACAGGGAAAATTCACCCCTCCACTTT.

Only a few counts were recorded for this clonotype. This sequence joins TRBV18 and TRBJ2-2; no definite D call. Germline V gene data show CDR1 as KGHSH and CDR2 as LQKENI. This CDR3 has 15 amino acids. Trimming removed 5 bases at V and 2 bases at J, with 12 bases between. The chain's CDR3 is CASSAVDTNTGELFF. CDR3 DNA: TGTGCCAGCTCAGCAGTCGACACCAACACCGGGGAGCTGTTTTTT. Full variable domain (remainder filled in from reference TRBV18 and TRBJ2-2): NAGVMQNPRHLVRRRGQEARLRCSPMKGHSHVYWYRQLPEEGLKFMVYLQKENIIDESGMPKERFSAEFPKEGPSILRIQQVVRGDSAAYFCASSAVDTNTGELFFGEGSRLTVL.

The chain combines TRBV6-2 or TRBV6-3 with TRBJ2-3, with no clear D. Trimming removed 0 bases at V and 4 bases at J, with 14 bases between. The CDR3 has 16 residues. Germline V gene sequence: CDR1 MNHEY, CDR2 SVGEGT. CDR3 coding DNA: TGTGCCAGCAGTTACTCGATGGTCGGAGTGCCAGATACGCAGTATTTT. Translating gives CASSYSMVGVPDTQYF.

This clonotype was seen a few times. This chain connects TRBV7-2 to TRBJ2-3, with a possible D match to TRBD2 (6 bases). The V and J ends lost 3 bases and 3 bases respectively, with 16 bases between them. CDR1 and CDR2 (germline): SGHTA, FQGNSA. The CDR3 extends over 16 amino acids. The CDR3 loop reads CASSFGTGAPTDTQYF. DNA for the CDR3: TGTGCCAGCAGCTTTGGCACGGGAGCCCCAACAGATACGCAGTATTTT.

This clonotype was seen at least ten times. The V and J genes are TRBV7-9 and TRBJ1-1; D may be TRBD1 (5 bases). CDR1 and CDR2 from the germline V gene are SEHNR and FQNEAQ (reference sequence). V gave up 4 bases and J gave up 1 base, with 10 bases separating them. The CDR3 extends over 14 amino acids. This CDR3 is CASSSATGNTEAFF. Written as DNA, the CDR3 is TGTGCCAGCAGCTCAGCAACAGGGAACACTGAAGCTTTCTTT.

This rearrangement joins TRBV19 to TRBJ2-1, with 9 bases that match TRBD2. Germline assignment: CDR1 LNHDA and CDR2 SQIVND (reference sequence). CDR3 length: 16 amino acids. V lost 7 bases, J lost 0 bases, and 7 bases stayed unmatched. CDR3 loop: CASTAGGKSSYNEQFF. Here the CDR3 DNA reads TGTGCCAGTACGGCGGGAGGGAAGAGCTCCTACAATGAGCAGTTCTTC.

This clonotype has more than one count but fewer than ten. This chain's CDR3 is CASSQPGHFNYGYTF. DNA for the CDR3: TGCGCCAGCAGCCAACCCGGACACTTTAACTATGGCTACACCTTC. The V and J genes are TRBV4-3 and TRBJ1-2, with D perhaps TRBD1 (5 bases). The CDR3 contains 15 residues. V was trimmed by 2 bases and J by 1 base, leaving 11 bases between them. Germline V lookup: CDR1 LGHNA, CDR2 YSLEER.

This CDR3 reads CASSIILQSSNYGYTF. CDR3 nucleotide sequence: TGTGCCAGTAGTATAATCCTCCAAAGCTCTAACTATGGCTACACCTTC. V usage is TRBV19 and J usage is TRBJ1-2; D ambiguous. V was shortened by 2 bases and J by 0 bases, with 13 bases between the two germline ends. The germline V gene encodes CDR1 LNHDA and CDR2 SQIVND (reference sequence). CDR3 length equals 16 residues.

This clonotype was detected ten times or more. The rearrangement joins TRBV7-9 to TRBJ2-1, with a possible D match to TRBD2 (6 bases). The CDR3 totals 11 residues. The germline gives CDR1 SEHNR, CDR2 FQNEAQ (reference sequence). V was pared by 1 base and J by 12 bases, with 7 bases between. Written as DNA, the CDR3 is TGTGCCAGCAGCTTAGGGGACTTGCAGTTCTTC. It yields the protein CASSLGDLQFF.